This T cell receptor beta chain derives from a study of post-analysis software for immune sequencing data. Whole-study results and caveats: Patients used several TRBV segments, including TRBV5-6, TRBV5-1 and TRBV20-1, more often than controls. By F measure, strong co-clustering occurred among samples prepared in the same batch.

Carried by the TCR beta cDNA libraries were unique molecular identifiers. A single record per CDR3 protein comes from TCRdb applying MiXCR to the PCR reads. The sample has 350,000 to 500,000 distinct CDR3 sequences; about 39% are singletons. CDR1 is SGHTS and CDR2 is YDEGEE in the germline V gene. The CDR3 sequence is 17 residues long. Trimming pared 1 base from V and 2 bases from J, leaving 13 bases between. With respect to this clonotype: No antigen is known for it.

Source material: blood. This TCR was sampled from a girl aged 2-15 years with multiple sclerosis. The J gene is TRBJ2-6, the V gene TRBV5-8, with unresolved D. The CDR3 is CASSLIRVLAGANVLTF. In DNA form, the CDR3 reads TGTGCCAGCAGCTTGATTCGGGTTTTAGCTGGGGCCAACGTCCTGACTTTC.